This T cell receptor (beta chain) is drawn from a study of cytomegalovirus exposure and HLA in healthy donors. Germline V gene sequence: CDR1 SGHTA, CDR2 FQGTGA. With V trimmed by 4 bases and J by 4 bases, 6 bases remained unmatched. CDR3 length equals 15 residues. On this clone: Its antigen is not known.

Primers included in the PCR were 60 Vbeta and 13 Jbeta primers. TCRdb's copy holds only in-frame clones and misses some; the assay was immunoSEQ multiplex PCR. This sample's clone table lists more than 30,000 clones. General study points: It emerged from a later analysis that several of the most significant clusters appeared to be linked to common viral pathogens.

This clonotype originated in a middle-aged man in good health and CMV-seropositive. The sequencing sample was made of PBMCs. The V call is TRBV7-3, the J call TRBJ2-1, with 8 nucleotides matching TRBD2. The CDR3 region has the DNA TGTGCCAGCAGCTCCGGGACTAGTGCGTACAATGAGCAGTTCTTC. This translates into CASSSGTSAYNEQFF.